These 21 T cell receptor beta chains share one sample of origin, sequenced in a study of OX40 agonist ivuxolimab in advanced cancers. Generated by immunoSEQ multiplex PCR, the TCRdb table keeps only in-frame clones and is missing some. The sample holds about 60,000 clones; about 90% are singletons and the top ten take 11% to 15%. The sequenced sample was CD4+ or CD8+ T cells sorted from blood, obtained in a trial of the OX40 agonist ivuxolimab. All receptors come from an adult with an advanced solid tumor such as melanoma, head and neck, liver or kidney cancer.

V usage is TRBV6-5 and J usage is TRBJ2-2, with D possibly TRBD1 on 5 matching bases. CDR1 MNHEY and CDR2 SVGAGI come from the germline V gene. V lost 7 bases and J 0 bases, leaving 6 bases between the germline ends. This CDR3 contains 13 residues. CDR3 nucleotides: TGTGCCAGCAAGGACACGAACACCGGGGAGCTGTTTTTT. Amino acid sequence: CASKDTNTGELFF.

V is TRBV27 and J is TRBJ2-7, with 15 bases aligning to TRBD2. The CDR3 runs to 17 residues. The V gene end was trimmed by 8 bases and the J gene end by 4 bases; junction bases not matched to a gene: 12. CDR1 and CDR2 (germline): MNHEY, SMNVEV (reference sequence). CDR3 nucleotides: TGTGCCAGCCTGGGACTAGCGGGAGGTGCCCCAACTTACGAGCAGTACTTC. It specifies CASLGLAGGAPTYEQYF.

This sequence joins TRBV7-3 and TRBJ2-2, with 7 bases matching TRBD1. This CDR3 is built from 15 residues. J was trimmed by 3 bases and V by 5 bases; bases with no gene match: 6. Germline V CDR1 and CDR2: SGHTA, FQGTGA. CDR3 sequence: CASSPRDSYTGELFF. The CDR3 DNA follows: TGTGCCAGCAGCCCTCGGGACAGCTACACCGGGGAGCTGTTTTTT.

This rearrangement joins TRBV7-2 to TRBJ2-2, with D uncertain. The CDR3 extends over 15 amino acids. The germline gives CDR1 SGHTA, CDR2 FQGNSA. V was trimmed by 6 bases and J by 0 bases, leaving 11 bases between them. CDR3 in DNA: TGTGCCAGCAGTCGTTTCTCCGCGAACACCGGGGAGCTGTTTTTT. It is translated as CASSRFSANTGELFF.

This clone was recorded once. V gene TRBV9 combines with J gene TRBJ2-5; D gene uncertain. Germline CDR1 and CDR2: SGDLS and YYNGEE. V dropped 4 bases and J dropped 4 bases, with 14 bases sitting between them. The CDR3 runs to 14 residues. CDR3 residues: CASSSNTGRETQYF. The CDR3 region has the DNA TGTGCCAGCAGCTCAAACACGGGTAGAGAGACCCAGTACTTC.

V usage is TRBV5-8 and J usage is TRBJ1-4; D is undetermined. V lost 0 bases to trimming and J lost 7 bases, with 13 bases between them. The CDR3 is 15 amino acids. Germline CDR1 reads SGHTS; CDR2 reads YDEGEE. The CDR3 sequence: CASSLVGEASEKLFF. The CDR3 DNA reads TGTGCCAGCAGCTTGGTTGGGGAGGCGAGTGAAAAACTGTTTTTT.

As for this clone: Other nucleotide sequences from this sample produce the same CDR3. The chain links TRBV18 to TRBJ2-5; no reliable D call. V lost 1 base and J 5 bases, leaving 5 bases between the germline ends. This CDR3 is built from 12 residues. Germline CDR1 KGHSH, CDR2 LQKENI. DNA for the CDR3: TGTGCCAGCTCACCACGGAGCGAGACCCAGTACTTC. This gives the protein CASSPRSETQYF.

The rearrangement links TRBV4-3 to TRBJ2-7; the match to TRBD2 covers 9 bases. The CDR3 sequence is 14 residues long. V dropped 3 bases and J dropped 3; count of bases not matched to a gene: 3. The germline V gene encodes CDR1 LGHNA and CDR2 YSLEER. DNA of the CDR3: TGCGCCAGCAGCCAGCGGGAGGGGGTCTACGAGCAGTACTTC. Its protein is CASSQREGVYEQYF.

The rearrangement uses TRBV7-9 and TRBJ1-4; TRBD1 matches 9 bases. Trimming cost V 5 bases and J 4 bases; bases outside gene matches: 2. This CDR3 comprises 14 residues. Germline CDR1 reads SEHNR; CDR2 reads FQNEAQ (reference sequence). DNA for the CDR3: TGTGCCAGCAGCCCGGGACAGGGTAATGAAAAACTGTTTTTT. This encodes CASSPGQGNEKLFF.

The chain employs TRBV18 and TRBJ1-1; possibly TRBD1 for D (5 bases). V was pared by 0 bases and J by 8 bases, with 16 bases between. The CDR3 runs to 15 residues. Germline CDR1 is KGHSH and CDR2 is LQKENI. The CDR3 DNA reads TGTGCCAGCTCACCACCGAGGGGCAGGGCCCCCGAAGCTTTCTTT. Its protein is CASSPPRGRAPEAFF.

J is TRBJ2-1 and V is TRBV7-3, with D perhaps matching TRBD1 or TRBD2 (5 bases each). Trimming removed 4 bases at V and 10 bases at J, with 17 bases between. From germline, CDR1 is SGHTA and CDR2 FQGTGA. The CDR3 length is 14 residues. The CDR3 reads CASSSGPPVREQFF. The CDR3 coding sequence is TGTGCCAGCAGCTCGGGACCCCCCGTAAGGGAGCAGTTCTTC.

This rearrangement joins TRBV2 to TRBJ2-5; 16 nucleotides line up with TRBD2. Germline V gene data show CDR1 as SNHLY and CDR2 as FYNNEI. The CDR3 sequence is 18 residues long. The V and J ends lost 6 bases and 0 bases, in that order; junction bases with no gene match: 7. The CDR3 sequence is CASSPGLAGGPNQETQYF. The CDR3 DNA is TGTGCCAGCAGCCCGGGACTAGCGGGAGGGCCTAACCAAGAGACCCAGTACTTC.

This sequence joins TRBV27 and TRBJ1-4, with D possibly being TRBD1 (6 bases). Germline V lookup: CDR1 MNHEY, CDR2 SMNVEV (reference sequence). Trimming took off 7 bases at V and 3 bases at J, with 15 bases between the two ends. CDR3 length equals 15 residues. The CDR3 DNA sequence: TGTGCCAGCATGAGACAACAGGGAGCTAATGAAAAACTGTTTTTT. Translating gives CASMRQQGANEKLFF.

The chain recombines TRBV11-3 with TRBJ1-1; D uncertain. The CDR3 is 16 amino acids. CDR1 and CDR2 (germline): SGHNT, YENEEA. Trimming shortened V by 0 bases and J by 1 base, and 12 bases separated the two germline ends. The CDR3 is CASSLDPLTRNTEAFF. The CDR3 DNA follows: TGTGCCAGCAGCTTAGACCCCCTCACAAGGAACACTGAAGCTTTCTTT.

This chain links TRBV12-2 with TRBJ1-2. TRBV12-2 constitutes a pseudogene. The CDR3 sequence is 14 residues long. Here the CDR3 reads CASRSLPAPYGYTF. The CDR3 DNA follows: TGTGCAAGTCGCTCCCTTCCAGCGCCGTATGGCTACACCTTC.

The rearrangement joins TRBV7-2 to TRBJ2-7; 8 bases match TRBD1. The CDR3 totals 15 residues. The V gene end was trimmed by 4 bases and the J gene end by 0 bases; junction bases not matched to a gene: 5. In germline, CDR1 is SGHTA, CDR2 FQGNSA. CDR3 nucleotide sequence: TGTGCCAGCAGCTCCTCGGGACAGGCCTCCTACGAGCAGTACTTC. Amino acids: CASSSSGQASYEQYF.

The V call is TRBV9, the J call TRBJ2-7, with D possibly TRBD1 on 5 matching bases. CDR3 length: 15 residues. V lost 4 bases and J lost 0, with 14 bases in between. CDR1 and CDR2 from the germline V gene are SGDLS and YYNGEE. This CDR3 is CASSLTGHYSYEQYF. In DNA form, the CDR3 reads TGTGCCAGCAGCCTTACTGGACATTACTCCTACGAGCAGTACTTC.

The chain has TRBV15 and TRBJ1-4; unclear D gene. This CDR3 comprises 15 residues. V lost 0 bases to trimming and J lost 2 bases, with 7 bases between them. Per the germline V gene, CDR1 is LNHNV and CDR2 is YYDKDF (reference sequence). The CDR3 DNA reads TGTGCCACCAGCAGAGATGGTGTCACTAATGAAAAACTGTTTTTT. Translating gives CATSRDGVTNEKLFF.

This chain uses TRBV5-8 with TRBJ2-7; TRBD1 aligns across 8 bases. Germline-derived CDR1 and CDR2 are SGHTS and YDEGEE. The length of the CDR3 is 14 residues. Trimming at V came to 3 bases and at J to 2 bases, leaving 4 bases not matched to a gene. The CDR3 sequence: CASSWDRPPYEQYF. Written as DNA, the CDR3 is TGTGCCAGCAGCTGGGACAGGCCTCCCTACGAGCAGTACTTC. The entire variable domain, with the rest obtained from reference TRBV5-8 and TRBJ2-7, is as follows: EAGVTQSPTHLIKTRGQQATLRCSPISGHTSVYWYQQALGLGLQFLLWYDEGEERNRGNFPPRFSGRQFPNYSSELNVNALELEDSALYLCASSWDRPPYEQYFGPGTRLTVT.

The chain couples TRBV4-3 to TRBJ2-1; D unresolved. CDR1 is LGHNA, CDR2 YSLEER, per germline. This CDR3 has 14 amino acids. V lost 0 bases and J 5 bases, leaving 8 bases between the germline ends. For the CDR3, the DNA is TGCGCCAGCAGCCAAGAGGTCCTTAACAATGAGCAGTTCTTC. Residues: CASSQEVLNNEQFF.

This clone has only a few counts. This chain connects TRBV29-1 to TRBJ2-7; perhaps TRBD1 as D (5 bases). V was pared by 4 bases and J by 2 bases, with 9 bases between. This CDR3 is 12 amino acids long. Germline V gene data show CDR1 as SQVTM and CDR2 as ANQGSEA. CDR3 sequence: CSVVDTTYEQYF. The CDR3 nucleotides read TGCAGCGTTGTGGACACGACCTACGAGCAGTACTTC.